This T cell receptor (beta chain) was recovered during a study of blood T cell repertoires in COVID-19. Study as a whole: Sites in the United States, Italy and Spain provided acute and convalescent COVID-19 samples. T cells, B-cell-depleted T cells, or PBMCs provided the cDNA or gDNA that served as material.

In this sample, this clone turned up once. CDR3 length: 13 amino acids. Germline V gene lookup returns CDR1 LNHNV and CDR2 YYDKDF (reference sequence). V was cut by 0 bases and J by 5 bases, with 7 bases left in between. The protocol was immunoSEQ multiplex PCR, while the TCRdb copy is restricted to in-frame clones and leaves out a portion. The sample includes 350,000 to 450,000 clones, 65% to 90% of them seen just once. The Seattle patients, enrolled during active infection, were followed longitudinally. The sequenced sample was peripheral blood. This clonotype was sampled from a woman aged 55 to 70 with COVID-19, enrolled during active disease. V usage is TRBV15 and J usage is TRBJ2-5; D is uncertain. The CDR3 coding sequence is TGTGCCACCAGCAGAGAACTCCCGGAGACCCAGTACTTC. Protein sequence: CATSRELPETQYF.